This TCR beta chain stems from a study of vaccination effects on CD4 cells after COVID-19 (dated by TCRdb to between 2021 and 2024). Background on the whole study: Each participant got two doses of an mRNA SARS-CoV-2 vaccine, either BNT162b2 or mRNA-1273. Pre-vaccine samples were drawn from two convalescent patients 16 days and one week before the first dose, at 142 and 148 days after COVID-19 diagnosis. The study compared SARS-CoV-2 spike-specific CD4+ TCR repertoires before and after mRNA vaccination in COVID-19 convalescent patients and infection-naive vaccine recipients. A total of 10 COVID-19 convalescent patients and 4 SARS-CoV-2-naive healthy vaccine recipients were included in the full study. In the study, cultures from other donors were sequenced using the Oncomine TCR Beta short-read assay on an Illumina iSeq 100.

In the ViraFEST assay, PBMC were stimulated with viral peptide pools, and antigen-specific CD4+ T cell clonotypes were then identified by expansion using TCR sequencing. After around 11 days of culture, CD4+ T cells were isolated with the EasySep CD4+ T cell isolation kit. Convalescent patients had PCR-confirmed SARS-CoV-2 infection between March and December 2020, before Alpha, Beta and Delta variants emerged in the United States. Fewer than 2.5 million PBMC per well were cultured in IMDM with roughly 5% human AB serum, 8.5 to 10 IU/ml IL-2 and gentamicin, plus 10 ug/ml peptides. On days 3 and 7, half of the culture medium was replaced with fresh IL-2-containing medium. Unless noted otherwise, every peptide stimulation condition was cultured in triplicate wells. PBMC were separated from whole blood using Ficoll-Paque Plus gradient centrifugation and were then either cryopreserved at -140C or used fresh. Overlapping peptide pools spanned the spike proteins of SARS-CoV-2 and the common cold coronaviruses HCoV-NL63, HCoV-OC43 and HCoV-229E. Genomic DNA was extracted from cultured CD4+ T cells with the QIAamp micro DNA kit.

Here is what the overall study found, with its caveats: The study was limited by a small number of convalescent patients and lacked early post-infection timepoints. At late post-vaccination timepoints, both infection-induced and vaccine-induced clones showed marked clonal contraction, consistent with waning T cell responses. In convalescent patients, the post-vaccine spike-reactive repertoire consisted mainly of new vaccine-induced clones, largely distinct from infection-induced clones.

The sample holds a few counts of this clone. The clone's antigen remains unknown. Base-call qualities are not available, and no considerably larger clone is one nucleotide away. Library method: the immunoSEQ multiplex PCR assay. DNA from the cultured, isolated CD4+ T cells was subjected to TCR beta CDR3 sequencing. The study's own analysis went as follows. The analysis removed non-productive TCR sequences, trimmed reads to the CDR3 region, and retained only CDR3s that were 7 or more amino acids long. The MANAFEST web app was used to pick out antigen-specific clonotypes by comparing their expansion in peptide wells with that in reference cultures. Positive clones required FDR<0.05 expansion versus reference and all other wells, odds ratio above 5, and frequency above 0.1% in two replicate wells. Clonotypes significantly expanded in SARS-CoV-2 spike wells and in at least one common cold coronavirus spike condition were defined as cross-reactive. CDR3 similarity was assessed by Levenshtein distance using the stringdist R package, and unrooted trees were constructed with ape in R 3.6.1. TCRdb took over this immuneACCESS table, retaining in-frame rearrangements with V and J assigned. Such tables are incomplete; in checked studies, under half of the missing clones stem from an unresolved V gene, and the remainder is unexplained. The V and J calls and clone size are taken from that table; D and trimming were inferred from the DNA. The sample has 20,000 or so clones on record, 74% of them singletons. The biggest ten clones account for around a sixth of the sample.

The source was CD4+ T cells from PBMCs cultured with SARS-CoV-2 spike peptides, collected before COVID-19 vaccination. Read against the paper, the sample's cell subset or site label means: SARS-CoV-2 spike overlapping peptide pool stimulation. This sequence originates from a human donor who had a prior SARS-CoV-2 infection.

In nucleotide form, the sequence is TGTGCCAGCAGTCCTTGGTCCCAGGCGGGCTACACCTTC. This sequence encodes CASSPWSQAGYTF. The rearrangement joined TRBV6-5 to TRBJ1-2; there is no confident call for the D gene. Based on the germline V gene, the CDR1 and CDR2 sequences are MNHEY and SVGAGI. Trimming removed 5 bases from V and 8 bases from J, leaving 15 bases between the germline ends. Reading from cysteine to phenylalanine, the CDR3 counts 13 amino acids. Only CDR3 DNA remains: 39 bases, in frame from the first base.